This entry describes one T cell receptor beta chain. Its antigen is not yet known. No quality values exist for individual bases; no much larger clone is one base distant. The entry originates in a study of T cell changes during pregnancy in multiple sclerosis (dated by TCRdb to the late 2010s). Background for the entire study: In women with multiple sclerosis, the researchers looked at how the T cell repertoire shifted as pregnancy progressed.

The library came from the immunoSEQ multiplex PCR assay. This immuneACCESS table, as held by TCRdb, lists in-frame sequences with V and J called but not all clones. Of the missing ones, under half trace to an unresolved V gene in checked studies; the others have no known cause. This sample gives 40,000 or so clones in total; roughly nine tenths of them show up just once. The leading ten clones occupy roughly 5% of the sample. The TCR sequence derives from a female donor in good health, enrolled as a control in a pregnancy study. Sequenced material: peripheral blood, taken in the third trimester of pregnancy.

The nucleotide sequence is given as TGTGCCAGCAGTGCGCAGGGTGGCAACACCATATATTTT. This encodes CASSAQGGNTIYF. Recombination joined TRBV25-1 with TRBJ1-3; the D gene is perhaps TRBD1, on 5 matching bases. A distance of 11 bases separates the germline ends of V and J, which lose 4 bases and 7 bases respectively. Taken from cysteine to phenylalanine, the CDR3 has 13 residues. Here the CDR3 DNA is all that survives: 39 bases in frame from base 1. CDR1 and CDR2, looked up from the germline V gene, are MGHDK and SYGVNS.